The clone carrying this T cell receptor beta chain has only a few counts. Its specificity is unknown. Each hyperthyroidism patient was newly diagnosed, with under 2 months' duration, and aged 18 to 65. Researchers took RNA transcripts and amplified TCR beta CDR3 regions from them. In the first round, RT-PCR was carried out with HTBI primers, and a multiplex PCR formed the second round. TCRdb called the multiplex PCR reads again in MiXCR, with one record for every CDR3 protein. The sample has around 1.1 million distinct CDR3 sequences, approximately 35% seen once. Looked up from germline, CDR1 is MNHEY and CDR2 is SVGAGI. The CDR3 spans 16 residues. V lost 8 bases and J 0 bases, leaving 20 bases between the germline ends. The data stem from a study of Graves' ophthalmopathy and Graves' hyperthyroidism. Study outcomes and limitations: A 13-signature model separated ophthalmopathy from stable hyperthyroidism, reaching 87.88% sensitivity and around 79% specificity cross-validated.

The TCR comes from an adult man with Graves' hyperthyroidism. This chain links TRBV6-5 with TRBJ2-7; either TRBD1 or TRBD2 may supply D (5 bases each). Sequencing was performed on peripheral blood or thyroid tissue (not recorded which). The CDR3 DNA reads as TGTGCCAGCCGCAAGGCCCTGTCAGGGACCTCCTACGAGCAGTACTTC. Its translation is CASRKALSGTSYEQYF.